This record looks at one TCR beta chain sequence and its context. The table came from immunoSEQ multiplex PCR; TCRdb's copy has only in-frame clones and leaves some out. The profile shows under 35,000 clones, about 90% of them singletons. The data were obtained in a study of blood T cell repertoires in COVID-19. The CDR3 runs 13 residues. The V gene's germline CDR1 is SGHKS and CDR2 YYEKEE (reference sequence). The V and J ends lost 3 bases and 5 bases respectively, with 12 bases between them. The clonotype originates from a human donor in a cohort sampled during active COVID-19. The chain has TRBV5-5 and TRBJ2-7; TRBD2 is a possible D gene (5 bases). The specimen was peripheral blood. The chain's CDR3 is CASSSLVRDEQYV. CDR3 DNA sequence: TGTGCCAGCAGCTCACTTGTGCGGGACGAGCAGTACGTC.